This T cell receptor beta chain was obtained from a study of blood T cell repertoires in COVID-19. Germline CDR1 reads SEHNR; CDR2 reads FQNEAQ (reference sequence). The CDR3 runs 13 residues. V lost 2 bases, J lost 8 bases, and 10 bases lay in between. Authors' data handling: Reference gene primer amplification in the assay estimated nucleated cell counts. The table came from immunoSEQ multiplex PCR; TCRdb's copy has only in-frame clones and leaves some out. V, J and clone size reflect that table, while D and trimming were determined from the DNA. The sample has about 54,000 clones, 80% to 90% seen once. This clone showed up just a few times.

Sequencing was carried out using peripheral blood. The clonotype comes from a man aged 50-60 years with active COVID-19. The rearrangement joins TRBV7-9 to TRBJ2-1; D is unresolved. The CDR3 DNA is TGTGCCAGCAGCTTATACCGCGGCGATGAGCAGTTCTTC. This encodes CASSLYRGDEQFF.